These T cell receptor beta chains were read from a single sample in a study of response to subunit inactivated influenza vaccine. TCRdb reprocessed the RT-PCR reads with MiXCR, giving one entry per CDR3 protein. The table lists about 700,000 distinct CDR3 sequences, around 14% of them singletons. Sequenced material: PBMCs from blood, taken approximately 13 days after vaccination. The receptors shown here come from a man aged 50 to 60 who received an inactivated influenza vaccine. Each CDR3 is given with its conserved first and last residue. Each record gives: clone size, D gene, J gene, V gene, CDR3 DNA, CDR3 protein. D genes are given only for firm matches. The size entry is marked missing in some rows and otherwise reads once, few, many or a size class.

clone size: few
D gene: .
J gene: TRBJ2-7
V gene: TRBV2
CDR3 DNA: TGTGCCAGCAGTGACGTTTTCCAGACTTACGAGCAGTACTTC
CDR3 protein: CASSDVFQTYEQYF

clone size: few
D gene: TRBD1
J gene: TRBJ1-2
V gene: TRBV6-5
CDR3 DNA: TGTGCCAGCAGTTGGGCAGGGCAGGGGGCCTATGGCTACACCTTC
CDR3 protein: CASSWAGQGAYGYTF

clone size: few
D gene: TRBD1
J gene: TRBJ1-1
V gene: TRBV7-8
CDR3 DNA: TGTGCCAGCAGTTTTTTCCCTACAGGGGTGAACACTGAAGCTTTCTTT
CDR3 protein: CASSFFPTGVNTEAFF

clone size: many
D gene: .
J gene: TRBJ2-2
V gene: TRBV12-3/TRBV12-4
CDR3 DNA: TGTGCCAGCAGTTTTTCTAGCCGGACCGGGGAGCTGTTTTTT
CDR3 protein: CASSFSSRTGELFF

clone size: .
D gene: .
J gene: TRBJ2-7
V gene: TRBV20-1
CDR3 DNA: TGCAGTGCTAGAGATCGTTTAGGTTACGAGCAGTACTTC
CDR3 protein: CSARDRLGYEQYF

clone size: few
D gene: .
J gene: TRBJ2-7
V gene: TRBV4-3
CDR3 DNA: TGCGCCAGCAGCCAAGATGCCTTGAGCTCCTACGAGCAGTACTTC
CDR3 protein: CASSQDALSSYEQYF

clone size: .
D gene: .
J gene: TRBJ2-5
V gene: TRBV19
CDR3 DNA: TGTGCCAGTAGTATGCGGAGGGGAATCCAAGAGACCCAGTACTTC
CDR3 protein: CASSMRRGIQETQYF

clone size: few
D gene: TRBD2
J gene: TRBJ2-1
V gene: TRBV4-2
CDR3 DNA: TGTGCCAGCAGCTCTCTAGCGGGAGACGCGGAGCAGTTCTTC
CDR3 protein: CASSSLAGDAEQFF

clone size: .
D gene: TRBD1
J gene: TRBJ1-4
V gene: TRBV9
CDR3 DNA: TGTGCCAGCAGCGCGGGACAGACAACTAATGAAAAACTGTTTTTT
CDR3 protein: CASSAGQTTNEKLFF

clone size: few
D gene: .
J gene: TRBJ2-3
V gene: TRBV5-1
CDR3 DNA: TGCGCCAGCAGCCAGGGACAACCCCACACAGATACGCAGTATTTT
CDR3 protein: CASSQGQPHTDTQYF